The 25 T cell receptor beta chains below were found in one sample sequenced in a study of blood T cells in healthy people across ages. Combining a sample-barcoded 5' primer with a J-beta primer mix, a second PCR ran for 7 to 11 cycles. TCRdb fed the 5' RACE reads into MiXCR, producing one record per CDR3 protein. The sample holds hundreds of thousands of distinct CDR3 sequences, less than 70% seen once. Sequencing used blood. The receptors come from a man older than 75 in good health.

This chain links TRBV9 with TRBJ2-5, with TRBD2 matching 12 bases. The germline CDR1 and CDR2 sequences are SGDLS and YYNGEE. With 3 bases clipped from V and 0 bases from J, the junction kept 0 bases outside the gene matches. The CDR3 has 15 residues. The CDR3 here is CASSGLAGDQETQYF. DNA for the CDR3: TGTGCCAGCAGCGGACTAGCGGGAGACCAAGAGACCCAGTACTTC.

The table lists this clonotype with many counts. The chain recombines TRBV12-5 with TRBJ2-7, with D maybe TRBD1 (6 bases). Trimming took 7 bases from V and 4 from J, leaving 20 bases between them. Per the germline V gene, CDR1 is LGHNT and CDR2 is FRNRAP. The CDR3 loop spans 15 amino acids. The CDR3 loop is CASALGDLGGYEQYF. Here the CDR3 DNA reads TGTGCTAGTGCCCTCGGGGATTTAGGGGGATACGAGCAGTACTTC. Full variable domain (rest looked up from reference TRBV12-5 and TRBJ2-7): DARVTQTPRHKVTEMGQEVTMRCQPILGHNTVFWYRQTMMQGLELLAYFRNRAPLDDSGMPKDRFSAEMPDATLATLKIQPSEPRDSAVYFCASALGDLGGYEQYFGPGTRLTVT.

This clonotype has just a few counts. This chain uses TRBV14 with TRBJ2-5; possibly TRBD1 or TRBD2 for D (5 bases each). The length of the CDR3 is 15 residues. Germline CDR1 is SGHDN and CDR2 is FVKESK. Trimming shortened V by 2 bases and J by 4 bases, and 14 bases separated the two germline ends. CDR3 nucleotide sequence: TGTGCCAGCAGCCAATTAGGGAGTGGGGGAGAGACCCAGTACTTC. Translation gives CASSQLGSGGETQYF. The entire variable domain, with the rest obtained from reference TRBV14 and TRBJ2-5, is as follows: EAGVTQFPSHSVIEKGQTVTLRCDPISGHDNLYWYRRVMGKEIKFLLHFVKESKQDESGMPNNRFLAERTGGTYSTLKVQPAELEDSGVYFCASSQLGSGGETQYFGPGTRLLVL.

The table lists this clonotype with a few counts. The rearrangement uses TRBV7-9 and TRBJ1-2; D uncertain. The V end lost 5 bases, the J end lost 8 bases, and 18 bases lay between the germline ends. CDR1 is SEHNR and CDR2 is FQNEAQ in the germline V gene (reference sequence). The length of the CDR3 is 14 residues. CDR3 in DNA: TGTGCCAGCAGCCCGGGCAGCCCCACTCGGGGCTACACCTTC. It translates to CASSPGSPTRGYTF.

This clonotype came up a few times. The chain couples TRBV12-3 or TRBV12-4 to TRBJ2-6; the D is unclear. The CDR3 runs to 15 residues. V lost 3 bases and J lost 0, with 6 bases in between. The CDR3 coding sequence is TGTGCCAGCAGTTTGTATGACTCTGGGGCCAACGTCCTGACTTTC. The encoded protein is CASSLYDSGANVLTF.

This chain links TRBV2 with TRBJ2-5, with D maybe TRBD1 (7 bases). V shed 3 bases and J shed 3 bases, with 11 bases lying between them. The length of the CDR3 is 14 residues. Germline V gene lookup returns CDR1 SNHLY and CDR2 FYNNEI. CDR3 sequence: CASSDSRGEETQYF. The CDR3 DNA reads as TGTGCCAGCAGTGACTCCAGGGGGGAAGAGACCCAGTACTTC.

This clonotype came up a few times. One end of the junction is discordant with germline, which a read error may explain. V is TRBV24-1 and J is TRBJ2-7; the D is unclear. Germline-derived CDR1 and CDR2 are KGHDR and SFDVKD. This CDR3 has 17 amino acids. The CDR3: CATSDLQLARLCYEQYF. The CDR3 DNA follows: TGTGCCACCAGCGATTTGCAGCTTGCACGGTTATGCTACGAGCAGTACTTC.

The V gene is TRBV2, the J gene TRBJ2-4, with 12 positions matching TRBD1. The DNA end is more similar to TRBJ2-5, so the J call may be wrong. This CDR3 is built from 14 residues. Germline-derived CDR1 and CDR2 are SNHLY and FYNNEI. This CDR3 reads CASRGTGGFETQYF. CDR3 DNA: TGTGCCAGCAGAGGGACAGGGGGCTTTGAGACCCAGTACTTC.

The CDR3 loop reads CASSLALGGARGNEQFF. In DNA form, the CDR3 reads TGTGCCAGCAGTTTAGCGCTTGGGGGGGCTAGGGGTAATGAGCAGTTCTTC. The chain links TRBV12-3 or TRBV12-4 to TRBJ2-1; D may be TRBD2 (7 bases). Deletions cut 0 bases from V and 7 bases from J, with 19 bases between. The CDR3 totals 17 residues.

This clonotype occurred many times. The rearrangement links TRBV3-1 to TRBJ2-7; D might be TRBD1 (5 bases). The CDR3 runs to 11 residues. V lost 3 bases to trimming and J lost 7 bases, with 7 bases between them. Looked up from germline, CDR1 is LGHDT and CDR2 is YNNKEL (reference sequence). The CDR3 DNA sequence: TGTGCCAGCAGCCAGGGGCGGGAGCAGTACTTC. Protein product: CASSQGREQYF.

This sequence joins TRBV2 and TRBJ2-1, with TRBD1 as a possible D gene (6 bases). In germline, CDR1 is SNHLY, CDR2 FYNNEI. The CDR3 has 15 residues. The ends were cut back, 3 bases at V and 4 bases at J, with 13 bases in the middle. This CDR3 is CASSDRGTRYNEQFF. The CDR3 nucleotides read TGTGCCAGCAGTGACAGGGGCACCAGGTACAATGAGCAGTTCTTC.

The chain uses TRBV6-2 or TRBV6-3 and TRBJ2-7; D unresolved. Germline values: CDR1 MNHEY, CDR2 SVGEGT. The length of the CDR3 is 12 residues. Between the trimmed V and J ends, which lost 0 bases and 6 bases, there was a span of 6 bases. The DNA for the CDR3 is TGTGCCAGCAGTTACTCCGCGCCCGAGCAGTACTTC. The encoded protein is CASSYSAPEQYF.

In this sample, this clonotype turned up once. The CDR3 sequence is CATSARGADTGELFF. CDR3 sequence (DNA): TGTGCCACCAGTGCTCGGGGAGCGGACACCGGGGAGCTGTTTTTT. The J gene is TRBJ2-2, the V gene TRBV24-1; TRBD2 is a possible D gene (5 bases). Germline V lookup: CDR1 KGHDR, CDR2 SFDVKD. Between the trimmed V and J ends, which lost 5 bases and 3 bases, there was a span of 12 bases. The CDR3 sequence is 15 residues long.

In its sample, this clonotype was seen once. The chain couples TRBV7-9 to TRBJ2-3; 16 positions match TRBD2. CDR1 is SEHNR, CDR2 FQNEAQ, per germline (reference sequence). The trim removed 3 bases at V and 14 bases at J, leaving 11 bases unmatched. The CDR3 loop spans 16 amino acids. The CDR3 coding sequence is TGTGCCAGCAGCTTCGGGACTAGCGGGAGGGTCGGATACGCGTATTTT. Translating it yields CASSFGTSGRVGYAYF.

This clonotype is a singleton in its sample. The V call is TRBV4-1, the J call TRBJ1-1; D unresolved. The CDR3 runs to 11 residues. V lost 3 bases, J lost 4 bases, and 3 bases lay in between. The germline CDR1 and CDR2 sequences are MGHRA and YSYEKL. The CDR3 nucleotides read TGCGCCAGCAGCCATTCCACTGAAGCTTTCTTT. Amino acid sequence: CASSHSTEAFF.

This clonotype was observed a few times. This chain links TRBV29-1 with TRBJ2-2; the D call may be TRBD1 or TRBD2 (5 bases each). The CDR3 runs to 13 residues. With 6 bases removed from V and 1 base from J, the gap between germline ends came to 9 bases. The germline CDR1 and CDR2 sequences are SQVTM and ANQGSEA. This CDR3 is CSVQRGNTGELFF. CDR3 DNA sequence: TGCAGCGTCCAGAGGGGGAACACCGGGGAGCTGTTTTTT.

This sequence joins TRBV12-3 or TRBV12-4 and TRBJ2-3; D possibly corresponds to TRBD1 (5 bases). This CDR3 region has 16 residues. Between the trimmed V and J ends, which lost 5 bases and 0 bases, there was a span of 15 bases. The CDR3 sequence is CASSHIRGTSTDTQYF. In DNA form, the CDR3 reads TGTGCCAGCAGTCATATTAGGGGAACTAGCACAGATACGCAGTATTTT.

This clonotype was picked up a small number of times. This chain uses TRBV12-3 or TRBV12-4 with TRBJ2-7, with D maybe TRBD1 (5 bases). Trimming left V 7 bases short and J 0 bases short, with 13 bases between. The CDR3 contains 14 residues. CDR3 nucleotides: TGTGCCAGCACCCCCGGACATAGCTCCTACGAGCAGTACTTC. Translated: CASTPGHSSYEQYF.

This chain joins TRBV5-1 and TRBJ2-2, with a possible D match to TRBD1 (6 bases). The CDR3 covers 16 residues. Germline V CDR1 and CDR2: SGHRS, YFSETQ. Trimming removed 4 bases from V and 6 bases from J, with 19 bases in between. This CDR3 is CASSPSQGSLSGELFF. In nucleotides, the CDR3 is TGCGCCAGCAGCCCCTCGCAGGGGTCGTTGTCCGGGGAGCTGTTTTTT.

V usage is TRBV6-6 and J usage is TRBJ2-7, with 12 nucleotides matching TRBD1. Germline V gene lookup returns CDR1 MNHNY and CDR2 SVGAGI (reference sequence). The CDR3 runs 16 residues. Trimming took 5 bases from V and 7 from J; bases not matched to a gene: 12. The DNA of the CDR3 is TGTGCCAGCAGTCCTTCACGGGACAGGGGGCGAAATGAGCAGTACTTC. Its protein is CASSPSRDRGRNEQYF.

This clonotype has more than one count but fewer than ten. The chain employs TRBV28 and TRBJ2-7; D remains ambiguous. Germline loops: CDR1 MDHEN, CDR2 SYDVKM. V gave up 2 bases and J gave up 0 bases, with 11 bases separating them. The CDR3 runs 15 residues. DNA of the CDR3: TGTGCCAGCAGTTTAGGGGTCGGCACCTCCTACGAGCAGTACTTC. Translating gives CASSLGVGTSYEQYF. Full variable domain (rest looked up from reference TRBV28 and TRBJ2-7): DVKVTQSSRYLVKRTGEKVFLECVQDMDHENMFWYRQDPGLGLRLIYFSYDVKMKEKGDIPEGYSVSREKKERFSLILESASTNQTSMYLCASSLGVGTSYEQYFGPGTRLTVT.

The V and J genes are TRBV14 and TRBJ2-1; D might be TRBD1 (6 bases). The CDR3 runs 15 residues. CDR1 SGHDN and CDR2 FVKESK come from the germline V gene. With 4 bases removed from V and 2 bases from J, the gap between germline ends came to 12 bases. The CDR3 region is CASSPIRGPYNEQFF. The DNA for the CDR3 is TGTGCCAGCAGCCCTATCAGGGGCCCCTACAATGAGCAGTTCTTC.

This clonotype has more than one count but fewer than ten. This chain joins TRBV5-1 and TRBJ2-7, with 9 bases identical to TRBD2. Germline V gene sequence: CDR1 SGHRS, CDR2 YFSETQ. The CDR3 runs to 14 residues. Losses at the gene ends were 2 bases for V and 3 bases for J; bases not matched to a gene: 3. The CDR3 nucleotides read TGCGCCAGCAGCTTTGCAGCGGGAGGCTACGAGCAGTACTTC. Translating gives CASSFAAGGYEQYF.

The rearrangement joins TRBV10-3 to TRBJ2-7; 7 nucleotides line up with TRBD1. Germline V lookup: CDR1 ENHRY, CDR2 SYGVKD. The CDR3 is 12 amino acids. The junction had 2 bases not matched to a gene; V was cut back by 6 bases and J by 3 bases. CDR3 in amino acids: CAISTGVYEQYF. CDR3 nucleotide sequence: TGTGCCATCAGCACAGGGGTCTACGAGCAGTACTTC.

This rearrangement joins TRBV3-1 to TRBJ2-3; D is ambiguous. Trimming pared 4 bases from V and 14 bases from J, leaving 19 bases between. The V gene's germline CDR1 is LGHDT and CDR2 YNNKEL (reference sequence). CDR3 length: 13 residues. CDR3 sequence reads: CASSPLNPGDAYF. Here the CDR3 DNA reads TGTGCCAGCAGCCCCCTAAACCCAGGAGACGCGTATTTT.